The 32 T cell receptor beta chains listed next were all sequenced from one sample in a study of T cell changes during pregnancy in multiple sclerosis (dated by TCRdb to between 2018 and 2021). The library came from the immunoSEQ multiplex PCR assay. The clones in this table, taken by TCRdb from immuneACCESS, are in-frame only. Not every clone is retained; where verified, under half of the shortfall comes from an unresolved V gene, and the cause of the rest is unknown. The table for this sample lists about 47,000 clones; 90% to 95% of them were counted only once. The ten largest clones capture 0.99% of the sample. The source material was peripheral blood, sampled after pregnancy. These receptors were obtained from a female donor with multiple sclerosis, enrolled in a pregnancy study.

The J gene is TRBJ2-5, the V gene TRBV7-3; 8 nucleotides agree with TRBD2. This CDR3 has 15 residues. CDR1 and CDR2 (germline): SGHTA, FQGTGA. The junction had 12 bases not matched to a gene; V was cut back by 5 bases and J by 7 bases. Here the CDR3 reads CASSPTGGGKLTQYF. The CDR3 bases are TGTGCCAGCAGCCCTACCGGGGGGGGGAAGCTGACCCAGTACTTC.

This rearrangement joins TRBV7-2 to TRBJ1-1; D unclear. V was pared by 5 bases and J by 11 bases, with 21 bases between. Germline CDR1 is SGHTA and CDR2 is FQGNSA. CDR3 size: 14 residues. CDR3 DNA: TGTGCCAGCAGCCTTTCCTGGGCGGGCGGCCCGGCTTTCTTT. Translation: CASSLSWAGGPAFF.

This chain uses TRBV7-7 with TRBJ2-2, with TRBD1 identical over 8 bases. V shed 7 bases, J shed 5 bases, and the junction held 12 bases outside the gene matches. Per germline, CDR1 SSHAT and CDR2 FNYEAQ (reference sequence). The CDR3 runs 16 residues. As DNA, the CDR3 is TGTGCCAGCACCGACAGGGGTCCCGGTATTACCGGGGAGCTGTTTTTT. Its translation is CASTDRGPGITGELFF.

The rearrangement joins TRBV5-4 to TRBJ2-4; the match to TRBD2 covers 13 bases. Germline lookup yields CDR1 SGHNT and CDR2 YYREEE (reference sequence). The CDR3 runs 13 residues. The J segment lost 15 bases and the V segment lost 1 base, leaving 4 bases of the junction unmatched. CDR3 in amino acids: CASSLTSGGVRYF. CDR3 bases: TGTGCCAGCAGCTTGACTAGCGGGGGGGTAAGGTACTTC.

The rearrangement joins TRBV11-2 to TRBJ2-3; D unresolved. V lost 1 base to trimming and J lost 0 bases, with 8 bases between them. The V gene's germline CDR1 is SGHAT and CDR2 FQNNGV. The CDR3 is made up of 15 amino acids. DNA of the CDR3: TGTGCCAGCAGCTTAGTTGGCGGCAGCACAGATACGCAGTATTTT. Translation gives CASSLVGGSTDTQYF.

The rearrangement uses TRBV10-3 and TRBJ1-4; 7 bases match TRBD1. This CDR3 spans 15 amino acids. CDR1 and CDR2 (germline): ENHRY, SYGVKD. Losses at the gene ends were 5 bases for V and 2 bases for J; bases not matched to a gene: 5. CDR3 in DNA: TGTGCCATCAGTAGCGACAGGGCGACTAATGAAAAACTGTTTTTT. Amino acids: CAISSDRATNEKLFF.

The chain combines TRBV14 with TRBJ1-1; no clear D gene. This CDR3 is 16 amino acids long. Germline V gives CDR1 SGHDN, CDR2 FVKESK. Trimming left V 2 bases short and J 3 bases short, with 16 bases between. In nucleotides, the CDR3 is TGTGCCAGCAGCCAAAGGTCTTATCCGGGGTACACTGAAGCTTTCTTT. Protein: CASSQRSYPGYTEAFF.

This chain uses TRBV7-2 with TRBJ2-5; 8 positions match TRBD1. The V and J ends lost 5 bases and 4 bases, in that order; junction bases with no gene match: 6. The germline gives CDR1 SGHTA, CDR2 FQGNSA. The CDR3 extends over 14 amino acids. The chain's CDR3 is CASSDRGGTETQYF. The CDR3 coding sequence is TGTGCCAGCAGCGACAGGGGAGGTACAGAGACCCAGTACTTC.

This clone was seen only once. V usage is TRBV6-5 and J usage is TRBJ1-1; 11 nucleotides agree with TRBD1. V shed 6 bases and J 1 base; nucleotides not matched to a gene: 4. From germline, CDR1 is MNHEY and CDR2 SVGAGI. This CDR3 has 15 amino acids. The CDR3 loop is CASRDRGQGNTEAFF. For the CDR3, the DNA is TGTGCCAGCAGGGACAGGGGGCAAGGGAACACTGAAGCTTTCTTT.

This chain uses TRBV6-6 with TRBJ1-5; a weak D match, TRBD1 (5 bases). The V and J ends lost 0 bases and 6 bases respectively, with 9 bases between them. The CDR3 has 14 amino acids. The germline V gene encodes CDR1 MNHNY and CDR2 SVGAGI (reference sequence). The CDR3 loop is CASSYSGRVQPQHF. The DNA of the CDR3 is TGTGCCAGCAGTTACTCGGGCAGGGTTCAGCCCCAGCATTTT.

This chain links TRBV9 with TRBJ1-1, with 8 bases matching TRBD1. J lost 5 bases, V lost 3 bases, and 3 bases had no gene match. Per germline, CDR1 SGDLS and CDR2 YYNGEE. The CDR3 is 13 amino acids. CDR3: CASSAQGATEAFF. The CDR3, as DNA: TGTGCCAGCAGCGCCCAGGGGGCGACTGAAGCTTTCTTT.

This chain connects TRBV19 to TRBJ2-4, with 8 positions matching TRBD1. CDR1 is LNHDA, CDR2 SQIVND, per germline (reference sequence). This CDR3 has 15 amino acids. Unmatched junction bases numbered 16, after V lost 11 bases and J lost 7 bases. CDR3 in amino acids: CASRAGGAGWNIQYF. The DNA of the CDR3 is TGTGCCTCCCGGGCAGGGGGCGCAGGGTGGAACATTCAGTACTTC.

The V call is TRBV4-2, the J call TRBJ2-3; 9 bases agree with TRBD2. The CDR3 extends over 17 amino acids. V shed 1 base and J 1 base; nucleotides not matched to a gene: 6. The germline CDR1 and CDR2 sequences are LGHNA and YNFKEQ. CDR3 DNA sequence: TGTGCCAGCAGCCAAGGGGGCGGGGGGGCCCGCACAGATACGCAGTATTTT. Encoded protein: CASSQGGGGARTDTQYF.

The gene calls are TRBV4-3 and TRBJ2-7, with D uncertain. Looked up from germline, CDR1 is LGHNA and CDR2 is YSLEER. V was clipped by 1 base and J by 2 bases, with 12 bases between them. This CDR3 is 15 amino acids long. The CDR3 here is CASSQAVGNTYEQYF. The CDR3 nucleotides are TGCGCCAGCAGCCAAGCTGTGGGCAACACCTACGAGCAGTACTTC.

The chain has TRBV7-9 and TRBJ1-5; D remains ambiguous. The CDR3 is 14 residues long. V shed 5 bases and J shed 2 bases, with 10 bases lying between them. The V gene's germline CDR1 is SEHNR and CDR2 FQNEAQ (reference sequence). In DNA, the CDR3 is TGTGCCAGCAGCCTAGGTCCAGGCAATCAGCCCCAGCATTTT. It translates to CASSLGPGNQPQHF.

This clone was seen only a few times. The chain employs TRBV5-4 and TRBJ2-4; D uncertain. Germline CDR1 reads SGHNT; CDR2 reads YYREEE (reference sequence). The CDR3 totals 13 residues. V was pared by 2 bases and J by 4 bases, with 7 bases between. For the CDR3, the DNA is TGTGCCAGCAGCTTCCAGAATAAAAACATTCAGTACTTC. Its protein is CASSFQNKNIQYF.

This clone was picked up one time. The V and J genes are TRBV19 and TRBJ2-7; possible D gene TRBD1, 6 bases. Germline V gene lookup returns CDR1 LNHDA and CDR2 SQIVND (reference sequence). The CDR3 totals 13 residues. V shed 3 bases and J shed 3 bases, with 9 bases lying between them. The chain's CDR3 is CASSMVRGYEQYF. In nucleotides, the CDR3 is TGTGCCAGTAGTATGGTCAGGGGCTACGAGCAGTACTTC.

The chain uses TRBV7-2 and TRBJ2-3, with 7 bases matching TRBD2. V dropped 10 bases and J dropped 6; count of bases not matched to a gene: 16. This CDR3 comprises 15 residues. Germline CDR1 and CDR2: SGHTA and FQGNSA. The CDR3 region has the DNA TGTGCCACCGACGCCCCTAGCGGTCGACATGATACGCAGTATTTT. It is translated as CATDAPSGRHDTQYF.

The chain couples TRBV5-5 to TRBJ1-5; TRBD1 matches at 7 bases. The V and J ends lost 0 bases and 5 bases, in that order; junction bases with no gene match: 2. The CDR3 has 14 residues. The germline CDR1 and CDR2 sequences are SGHKS and YYEKEE (reference sequence). CDR3 region: CASSLDRGDQPQHF. The CDR3 DNA follows: TGTGCCAGCAGCTTGGACAGGGGCGATCAGCCCCAGCATTTT.

This chain links TRBV6-5 with TRBJ2-7, with 7 bases identical to TRBD1. V shed 2 bases, J shed 3 bases, and the junction held 4 bases outside the gene matches. CDR3 size: 14 residues. Germline assignment: CDR1 MNHEY and CDR2 SVGAGI. CDR3 protein: CASSYRQGNYEQYF. The CDR3 DNA reads TGTGCCAGCAGTTACCGACAGGGAAACTACGAGCAGTACTTC.

This clone was picked up one time. The chain has TRBV6-5 and TRBJ2-7; D gene ambiguous. The CDR3 is made up of 14 amino acids. Germline V gives CDR1 MNHEY, CDR2 SVGAGI. Deletions cut 2 bases from V and 1 base from J, with 9 bases between. CDR3 nucleotide sequence: TGTGCCAGCAGTTACGGGCTTGGTTCCTACGAGCAGTACTTC. Its translation is CASSYGLGSYEQYF.

CDR3 sequence (DNA): TGTGCCAGCAGCGGTAGCGGTGCCTACGAGCAGTACTTC. Translated: CASSGSGAYEQYF. The rearrangement uses TRBV7-2 and TRBJ2-7, with D tentatively TRBD2 (6 bases). CDR1 is SGHTA, CDR2 FQGNSA, per germline. Trimming took off 5 bases at V and 2 bases at J, with 10 bases between the two ends. The CDR3 has 13 amino acids.

The chain employs TRBV6-1 and TRBJ2-5; D may be TRBD1 (5 bases). Germline values: CDR1 MNHNS, CDR2 SASEGT. V dropped 10 bases and J dropped 2 bases, with 14 bases sitting between them. This CDR3 is built from 13 residues. CDR3 nucleotide sequence: TGTGCCACAGGGCCCGGTGAACAAGAGACCCAGTACTTC. Protein sequence: CATGPGEQETQYF.

Points on this clone: The sample holds other DNA sequences that translate to the same CDR3. The chain recombines TRBV19 with TRBJ1-1; D ambiguous. Germline-derived CDR1 and CDR2 are LNHDA and SQIVND (reference sequence). The CDR3 loop spans 11 amino acids. With 6 bases removed from V and 5 bases from J, the gap between germline ends came to 7 bases. The CDR3 here is CASRRGTEAFF. For the CDR3, the DNA is TGTGCCAGTAGGAGAGGTACTGAAGCTTTCTTT.

This clone showed up just a few times. The gene calls are TRBV19 and TRBJ1-3; no firm D call. CDR3 length equals 15 residues. In germline, CDR1 is LNHDA, CDR2 SQIVND (reference sequence). Trimming removed 3 bases at V and 4 bases at J, with 13 bases between. The DNA for the CDR3 is TGTGCCAGTAGTATCAGCAGGAGGGAAGGAAACACCATATATTTT. Protein product: CASSISRREGNTIYF.

By share, this clone ranks as medium-sized (0.01 to 0.1%). The chain employs TRBV6-4 and TRBJ2-2; 8 bases line up with TRBD1. This CDR3 contains 15 residues. V dropped 0 bases and J dropped 7; count of bases not matched to a gene: 4. Looked up from germline, CDR1 is MRHNA and CDR2 is SNTAGT. The CDR3 sequence is CASSDSAGGHGELFF. In DNA, the CDR3 is TGTGCCAGCAGTGACTCCGCAGGGGGCCACGGGGAGCTGTTTTTT.

The rearrangement joins TRBV5-4 to TRBJ2-2, with D tentatively TRBD2 (6 bases). Trimming took 1 base from V and 6 from J, leaving 13 bases between them. The CDR3 extends over 15 amino acids. Germline-derived CDR1 and CDR2 are SGHNT and YYREEE (reference sequence). CDR3 DNA: TGTGCCAGCAGCTTGTCACTAGCTGGCGCCGGGGAGCTGTTTTTT. Translation gives CASSLSLAGAGELFF.

The V and J genes are TRBV5-4 and TRBJ1-1, with D uncertain. Looked up from germline, CDR1 is SGHNT and CDR2 is YYREEE (reference sequence). The CDR3 covers 13 residues. CDR3 sequence: CATKGGLNTEAFF. Here the CDR3 DNA reads TGTGCTACGAAGGGAGGCCTGAACACTGAAGCTTTCTTT. Filled out from reference TRBV5-4 and TRBJ1-1, the complete variable domain reads ETGVTQSPTHLIKTRGQQVTLRCSSQSGHNTVSWYQQALGQGPQFIFQYYREEENGRGNFPPRFSGLQFPNYSSELNVNALELDDSALYLCATKGGLNTEAFFGQGTRLTVV.

The genes are TRBV18 and TRBJ2-3, with D possibly TRBD2 on 6 matching bases. Trimming took 2 bases from V and 1 from J, leaving 13 bases between them. This CDR3 spans 16 amino acids. Germline CDR1 reads KGHSH; CDR2 reads LQKENI. CDR3 bases: TGTGCCAGCTCACCAGAAGAGGTAGCGGGCACAGATACGCAGTATTTT. Translated: CASSPEEVAGTDTQYF.

The genes are TRBV19 and TRBJ1-3, with 7 bases lining up with TRBD1. CDR1 LNHDA and CDR2 SQIVND come from the germline V gene (reference sequence). J lost 2 bases, V lost 3 bases, and 7 bases had no gene match. The CDR3 loop spans 16 amino acids. CDR3 sequence: CASSMDTGVPGNTIYF. The CDR3, as DNA: TGTGCCAGTAGTATGGATACAGGGGTCCCTGGAAACACCATATATTTT.

J is TRBJ2-7 and V is TRBV5-5; 7 bases fit TRBD1. Germline V lookup: CDR1 SGHKS, CDR2 YYEKEE (reference sequence). V shed 3 bases, J shed 7 bases, and the junction held 13 bases outside the gene matches. This CDR3 is built from 15 residues. This CDR3 reads CASSSTPDRLQEQYF. CDR3 coding DNA: TGTGCCAGCAGCTCCACGCCGGACAGGCTTCAGGAGCAGTACTTC.

This chain links TRBV6-5 with TRBJ1-1; D is ambiguous. The germline CDR1 and CDR2 sequences are MNHEY and SVGAGI. The V end was cut by 0 bases, the J end by 1 base, with 6 bases between. This CDR3 spans 14 amino acids. In DNA form, the CDR3 reads TGTGCCAGCAGTTACTCGAACGGGAACACTGAAGCTTTCTTT. This gives the protein CASSYSNGNTEAFF.